The clone carrying this T cell receptor beta chain turned up a few times. Only in-frame clones appear in the TCRdb table, and some are missing; sequencing was by immunoSEQ multiplex PCR. This sample has 200,000 to 300,000 clones; about 79% occur once, and the top ten carry about 2.3%. The data derive from a study of blood T cell repertoires in COVID-19. Study-level background: Samples taken during acute and convalescent COVID-19 were collected in the United States, Italy and Spain.

The CDR3 has 16 residues. Per germline, CDR1 MNHEY and CDR2 SVGEGT. Trimming shortened V by 5 bases and J by 0 bases, and 17 bases separated the two germline ends. This chain joins TRBV6-2 or TRBV6-3 and TRBJ2-7; the D gene is possibly TRBD2 (5 bases). The source material was peripheral blood. The receptor comes from a man aged 40-50 years who had recovered from COVID-19. This CDR3 is CASSSPGAASSYEQYF. The CDR3 region has the DNA TGTGCCAGCAGTAGCCCTGGAGCGGCCTCCTCCTACGAGCAGTACTTC.